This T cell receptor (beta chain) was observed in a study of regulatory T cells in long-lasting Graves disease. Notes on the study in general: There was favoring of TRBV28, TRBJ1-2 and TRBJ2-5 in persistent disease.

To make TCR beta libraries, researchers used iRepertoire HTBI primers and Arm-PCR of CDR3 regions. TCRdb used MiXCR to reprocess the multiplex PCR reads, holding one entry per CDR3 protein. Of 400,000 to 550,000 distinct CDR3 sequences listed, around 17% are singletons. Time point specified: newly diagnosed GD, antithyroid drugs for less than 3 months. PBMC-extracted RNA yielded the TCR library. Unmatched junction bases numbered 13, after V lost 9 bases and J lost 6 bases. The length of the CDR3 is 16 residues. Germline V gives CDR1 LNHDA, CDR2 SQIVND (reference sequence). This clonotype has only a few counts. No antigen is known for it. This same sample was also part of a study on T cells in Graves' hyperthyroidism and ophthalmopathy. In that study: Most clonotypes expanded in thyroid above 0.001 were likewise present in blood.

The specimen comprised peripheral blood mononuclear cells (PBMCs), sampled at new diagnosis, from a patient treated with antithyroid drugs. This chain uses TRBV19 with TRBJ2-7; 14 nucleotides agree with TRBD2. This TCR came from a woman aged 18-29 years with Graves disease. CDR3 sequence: CASPCEGTSGRGEQYF. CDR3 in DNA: TGTGCCAGCCCGTGCGAGGGGACTAGCGGGAGAGGCGAGCAGTACTTC.